This TCR beta chain was recorded in a study of cytomegalovirus exposure and HLA in healthy donors. Sequenced by immunoSEQ multiplex PCR; TCRdb stores in-frame clones only, minus some. The sample has about 220,000 clones; about nine tenths are singletons. Trimming at V came to 2 bases and at J to 5 bases, leaving 9 bases not matched to a gene. CDR3 length: 14 residues. Germline V CDR1 and CDR2: SQVTM, ANQGSEA. The chain is built from TRBV29-1 and TRBJ2-7, with 7 nucleotides matching TRBD2. The specimen was PBMCs. This clonotype was sampled from a woman in her late teens or twenties in good health and CMV-seronegative. The CDR3 spells CSVELGEGLNEQYF. For the CDR3, the DNA is TGCAGCGTTGAATTGGGGGAGGGATTGAACGAGCAGTACTTC.